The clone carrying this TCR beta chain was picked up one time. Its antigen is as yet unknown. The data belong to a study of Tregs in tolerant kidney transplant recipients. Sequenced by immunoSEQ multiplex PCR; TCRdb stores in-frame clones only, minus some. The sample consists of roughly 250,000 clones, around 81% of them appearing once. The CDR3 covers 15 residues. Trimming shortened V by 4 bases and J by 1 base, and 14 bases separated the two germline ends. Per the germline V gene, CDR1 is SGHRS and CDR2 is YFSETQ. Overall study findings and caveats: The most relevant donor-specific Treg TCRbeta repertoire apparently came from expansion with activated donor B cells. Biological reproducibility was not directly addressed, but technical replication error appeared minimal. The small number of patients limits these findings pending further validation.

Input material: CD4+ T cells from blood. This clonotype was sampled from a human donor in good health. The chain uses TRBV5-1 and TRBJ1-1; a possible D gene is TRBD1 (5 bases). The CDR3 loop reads CASSPGPWGNTEAFF. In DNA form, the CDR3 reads TGCGCCAGCAGCCCAGGGCCTTGGGGGAACACTGAAGCTTTCTTT.